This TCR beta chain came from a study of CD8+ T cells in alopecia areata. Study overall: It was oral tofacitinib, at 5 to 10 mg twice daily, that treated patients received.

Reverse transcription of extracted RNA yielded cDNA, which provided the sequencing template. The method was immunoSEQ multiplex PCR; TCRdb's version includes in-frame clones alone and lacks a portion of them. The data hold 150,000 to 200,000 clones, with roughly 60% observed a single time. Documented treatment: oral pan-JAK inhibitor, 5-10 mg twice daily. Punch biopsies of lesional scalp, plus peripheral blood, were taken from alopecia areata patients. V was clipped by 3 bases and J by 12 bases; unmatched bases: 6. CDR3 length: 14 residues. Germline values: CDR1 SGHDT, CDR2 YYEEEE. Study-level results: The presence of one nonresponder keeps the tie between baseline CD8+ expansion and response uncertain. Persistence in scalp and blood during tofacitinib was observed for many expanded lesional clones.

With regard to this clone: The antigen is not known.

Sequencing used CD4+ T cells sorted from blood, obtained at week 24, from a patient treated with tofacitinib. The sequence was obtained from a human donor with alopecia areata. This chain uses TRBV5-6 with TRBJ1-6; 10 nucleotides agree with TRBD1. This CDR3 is CASSSGTGVLPLHF. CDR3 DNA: TGTGCCAGCAGCTCCGGGACAGGGGTCTTACCCCTCCACTTT.